A selection of T cell receptor beta chains follows, all from one sample in a study of sequential checkpoint blockade in melanoma. The data were produced by immunoSEQ multiplex PCR, yet TCRdb's version contains in-frame clones alone and is incomplete. The data contain approximately 10,000 clones, less than 80% of them singletons. Sequenced here: CD8+ T cells sorted from blood (inferred from file names), sampled from a patient given nivolumab and ipilimumab in sequence. The receptors here all came from a human donor with melanoma. Each CDR3 is given with its conserved first and last residue. Fields, in order: clone size, V gene, J gene, D gene, CDR3 DNA, CDR3 protein. A D gene is named only where the DNA matches it firmly. Size values are once, few and many counts, or a class for expanded clones, and some rows have none.

size: -
V: TRBV2
J: TRBJ1-6
D: TRBD1
DNA: TGTGCCAGCAGTGGACAGGGGCGCAATTCACCCCTCCACTTT
CDR3: CASSGQGRNSPLHF

size: -
V: TRBV30
J: TRBJ2-2
D: -
DNA: TGTGCCTGTATTGTAGCGAACACCGGGGAGCTGTTTTTT
CDR3: CACIVANTGELFF

size: -
V: TRBV4-1
J: TRBJ2-2
D: TRBD1
DNA: TGCGCCAGCAGCGCAACAGGGGGCAGTGCCGGGGAGCTGTTTTTT
CDR3: CASSATGGSAGELFF

size: -
V: TRBV4-1
J: TRBJ1-1
D: -
DNA: TGCGCCAGCAGCCAGGGGGGGCGAGGGACTGAAGCTTTCTTT
CDR3: CASSQGGRGTEAFF

size: -
V: TRBV2
J: TRBJ2-7
D: TRBD1
DNA: TGTGCCAGCAGTTCAGGGGGCCCCTACGAGCAGTACTTC
CDR3: CASSSGGPYEQYF

size: -
V: TRBV4-2
J: TRBJ2-5
D: TRBD2
DNA: TGTGCCAGCAGCCCGGGGGGGACCCAGTACTTC
CDR3: CASSPGGTQYF

size: -
V: TRBV7-9
J: TRBJ1-2
D: TRBD1
DNA: TGTGCCAGCAGCATAGTGACAGGGGATTATGGCTACACCTTC
CDR3: CASSIVTGDYGYTF

size: few
V: TRBV11-1
J: TRBJ2-5
D: TRBD1
DNA: TGTGCCAGCAGACCAACAGGGGGCGGCCAAGAGACCCAGTACTTC
CDR3: CASRPTGGGQETQYF

size: -
V: TRBV19
J: TRBJ2-7
D: -
DNA: TGTGCCAGTAGTATCCCAGGGAACAGATACGAGCAGTACTTC
CDR3: CASSIPGNRYEQYF

size: once
V: TRBV2
J: TRBJ2-7
D: -
DNA: TGTGCCAGCAGTGAGAAAGCGAACGCCGAGCAGTACTTC
CDR3: CASSEKANAEQYF

size: -
V: TRBV28
J: TRBJ1-3
D: TRBD1
DNA: TGTGCCAGCAGTTTCCCGGGACAGAGTTACTCTGGAAACACCATATATTTT
CDR3: CASSFPGQSYSGNTIYF

size: once
V: TRBV7-8
J: TRBJ2-7
D: -
DNA: TGTGCCAGCAGCTTAGTGGGCAGCTCCTACGAGCAGTACTTC
CDR3: CASSLVGSSYEQYF

size: -
V: TRBV29-1
J: TRBJ2-7
D: -
DNA: TGCAGCGTTGTACACCTTTCCCGGGGGAACTACGAGCAGTACTTC
CDR3: CSVVHLSRGNYEQYF

size: few
V: TRBV29-1
J: TRBJ2-1
D: TRBD2
DNA: TGCAGCGTTGATATAGCGGGGAAATCCTACAATGAGCAGTTCTTC
CDR3: CSVDIAGKSYNEQFF

size: -
V: TRBV9
J: TRBJ2-5
D: TRBD2
DNA: TGTGCCAGCAGCGTAGGTCTAGCGGGAGGGTTGTACCAAGAGACCCAGTACTTC
CDR3: CASSVGLAGGLYQETQYF

size: -
V: TRBV9
J: TRBJ2-4
D: TRBD2
DNA: TGTGCCAGCAGCGTAGACGGCGGGGGAGCCAAAAACATTCAGTACTTC
CDR3: CASSVDGGGAKNIQYF

size: -
V: TRBV9
J: TRBJ1-2
D: -
DNA: TGTGCCAGCAGCGACGCGGACACACCAACTTACTACTATGGCTACACCTTC
CDR3: CASSDADTPTYYYGYTF

size: -
V: TRBV9
J: TRBJ2-1
D: -
DNA: TGTGCCAGCAGCGCGCGACAGGTCTACGACCACAATGAGCAGTTCTTC
CDR3: CASSARQVYDHNEQFF

size: -
V: TRBV29-1
J: TRBJ1-3
D: -
DNA: TGCAGCGTCGCCTCAGGGTCTGGAAACACCATATATTTT
CDR3: CSVASGSGNTIYF

size: -
V: TRBV28
J: TRBJ2-5
D: TRBD2
DNA: TGTGCCAGCAGTCTAAAACCCGGACTAGCGGGAGATTCCCAGTACTTC
CDR3: CASSLKPGLAGDSQYF

size: -
V: TRBV6-5
J: TRBJ2-7
D: TRBD1
DNA: TGTGCCAGCAGGGACGACGACAGGGCAACCTACGAGCAGTACTTC
CDR3: CASRDDDRATYEQYF

size: -
V: TRBV29-1
J: TRBJ2-1
D: TRBD2
DNA: TGCAGCGTTGAACGGATAGCGGGGGACTACAATGAGCAGTTCTTC
CDR3: CSVERIAGDYNEQFF